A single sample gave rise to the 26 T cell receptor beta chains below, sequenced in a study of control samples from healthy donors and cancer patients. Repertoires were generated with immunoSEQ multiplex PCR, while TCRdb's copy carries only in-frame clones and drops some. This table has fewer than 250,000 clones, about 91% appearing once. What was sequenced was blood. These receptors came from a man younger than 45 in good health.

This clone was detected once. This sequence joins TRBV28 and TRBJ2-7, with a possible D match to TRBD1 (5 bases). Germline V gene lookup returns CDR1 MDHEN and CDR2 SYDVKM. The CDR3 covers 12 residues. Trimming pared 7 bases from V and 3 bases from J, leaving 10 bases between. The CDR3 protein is CASKGHLYEQYF. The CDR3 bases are TGTGCCAGCAAGGGGCACCTCTACGAGCAGTACTTC.

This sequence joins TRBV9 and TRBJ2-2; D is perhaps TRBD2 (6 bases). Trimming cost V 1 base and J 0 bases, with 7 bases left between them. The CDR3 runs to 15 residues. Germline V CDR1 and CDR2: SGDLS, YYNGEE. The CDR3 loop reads CASSVTSSNTGELFF. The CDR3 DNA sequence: TGTGCCAGCAGCGTAACTAGCTCGAACACCGGGGAGCTGTTTTTT. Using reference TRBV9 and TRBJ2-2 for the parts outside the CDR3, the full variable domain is DSGVTQTPKHLITATGQRVTLRCSPRSGDLSVYWYQQSLDQGLQFLIQYYNGEERAKGNILERFSAQQFPDLHSELNLSSLELGDSALYFCASSVTSSNTGELFFGEGSRLTVL.

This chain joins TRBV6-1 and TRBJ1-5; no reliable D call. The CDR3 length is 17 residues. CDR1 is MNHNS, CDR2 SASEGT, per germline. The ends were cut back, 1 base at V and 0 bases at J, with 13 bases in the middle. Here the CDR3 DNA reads TGTGCCAGCAGTGAAGATGCGGCAGCACTTAGCAATCAGCCCCAGCATTTT. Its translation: CASSEDAAALSNQPQHF.

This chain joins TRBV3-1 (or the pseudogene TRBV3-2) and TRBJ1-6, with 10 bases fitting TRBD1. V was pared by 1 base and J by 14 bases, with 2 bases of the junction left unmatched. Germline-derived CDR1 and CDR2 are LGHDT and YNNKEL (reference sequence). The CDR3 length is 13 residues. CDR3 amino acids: CASSQVGQGALHF. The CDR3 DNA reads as TGTGCCAGCAGCCAAGTCGGACAGGGGGCCCTCCACTTT.

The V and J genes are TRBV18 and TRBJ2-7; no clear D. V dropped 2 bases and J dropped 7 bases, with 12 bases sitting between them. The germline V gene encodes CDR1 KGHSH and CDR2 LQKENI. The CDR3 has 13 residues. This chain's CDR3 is CASSPGPVEEQYF. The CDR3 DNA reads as TGTGCCAGCTCACCAGGACCGGTGGAAGAGCAGTACTTC.

The chain's CDR3 is CASRPDSYNSPLHF. As DNA, the CDR3 is TGTGCCAGCCGCCCCGACTCCTATAATTCACCCCTCCACTTT. This chain joins TRBV9 and TRBJ1-6; unclear D gene. There are 14 residues in the CDR3. Germline values: CDR1 SGDLS, CDR2 YYNGEE. The ends were cut back, 7 bases at V and 0 bases at J, with 8 bases in the middle.

In DNA form, the CDR3 reads TGTGCCAGCAGTAACTCGGGGGCCACTGAAGCTTTCTTT. Protein sequence: CASSNSGATEAFF. The chain carries TRBV25-1 and TRBJ1-1, with D perhaps TRBD1 (6 bases). CDR1 is MGHDK and CDR2 is SYGVNS in the germline V gene. The CDR3 extends over 13 amino acids. Trimming removed 5 bases at V and 4 bases at J, with 11 bases between.

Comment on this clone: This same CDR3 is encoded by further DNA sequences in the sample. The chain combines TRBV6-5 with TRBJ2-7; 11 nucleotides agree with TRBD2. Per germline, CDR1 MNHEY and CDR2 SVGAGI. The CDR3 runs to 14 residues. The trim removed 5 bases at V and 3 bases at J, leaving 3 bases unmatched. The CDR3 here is CASSPGTSGYEQYF. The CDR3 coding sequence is TGTGCCAGCAGTCCCGGGACTAGCGGCTACGAGCAGTACTTC.

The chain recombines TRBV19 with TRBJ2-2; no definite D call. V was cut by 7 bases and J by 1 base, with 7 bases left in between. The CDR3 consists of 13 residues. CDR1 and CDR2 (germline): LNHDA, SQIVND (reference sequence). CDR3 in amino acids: CASKLENTGELFF. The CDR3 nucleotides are TGTGCCAGTAAGTTGGAGAACACCGGGGAGCTGTTTTTT.

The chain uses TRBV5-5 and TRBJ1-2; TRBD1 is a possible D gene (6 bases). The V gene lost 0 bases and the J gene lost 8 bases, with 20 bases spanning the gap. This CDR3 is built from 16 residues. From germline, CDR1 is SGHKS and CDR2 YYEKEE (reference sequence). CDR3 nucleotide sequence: TGTGCCAGCAGCTTGGAGGTTAGGGGGGCGGTTAGAGGCTACACCTTC. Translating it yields CASSLEVRGAVRGYTF.

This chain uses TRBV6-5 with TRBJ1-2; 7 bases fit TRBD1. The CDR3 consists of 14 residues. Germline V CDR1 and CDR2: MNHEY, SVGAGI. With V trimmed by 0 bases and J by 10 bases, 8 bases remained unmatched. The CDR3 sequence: CASSYSEGATSYTF. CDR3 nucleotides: TGTGCCAGCAGTTACTCGGAGGGGGCCACTTCCTACACCTTC.

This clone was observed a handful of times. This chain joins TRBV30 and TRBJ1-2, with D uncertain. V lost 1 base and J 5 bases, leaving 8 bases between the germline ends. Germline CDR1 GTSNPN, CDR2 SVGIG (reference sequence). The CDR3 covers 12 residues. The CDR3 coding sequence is TGTGCCTGGAGTGGCCGCCGGTATGGCTACACCTTC. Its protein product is CAWSGRRYGYTF.

The CDR3 nucleotides read TGTGCCAGCAGCCCGGTAGGGGCAGAGGACACCGGGGAGCTGTTTTTT. This codes for CASSPVGAEDTGELFF. The chain recombines TRBV14 with TRBJ2-2, with D possibly TRBD1 on 5 matching bases. Germline V gene data show CDR1 as SGHDN and CDR2 as FVKESK. The CDR3 extends over 16 amino acids. The germline V and J ends were trimmed by 4 bases and 3 bases, with 15 bases remaining between them.

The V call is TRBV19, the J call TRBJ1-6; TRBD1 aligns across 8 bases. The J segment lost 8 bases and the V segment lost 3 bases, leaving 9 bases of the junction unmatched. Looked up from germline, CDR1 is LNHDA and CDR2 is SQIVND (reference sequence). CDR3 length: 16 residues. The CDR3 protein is CASSMVAGGAYSPLHF. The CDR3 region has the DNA TGTGCCAGTAGTATGGTCGCAGGGGGCGCCTATTCACCCCTCCACTTT.

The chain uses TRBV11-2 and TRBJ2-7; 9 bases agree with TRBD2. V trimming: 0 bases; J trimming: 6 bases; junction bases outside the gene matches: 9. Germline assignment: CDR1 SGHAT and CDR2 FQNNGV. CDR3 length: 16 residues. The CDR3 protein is CASSLDWPSGVGEQYF. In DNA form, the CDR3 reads TGTGCCAGCAGCTTAGATTGGCCTAGCGGGGTTGGCGAGCAGTACTTC.

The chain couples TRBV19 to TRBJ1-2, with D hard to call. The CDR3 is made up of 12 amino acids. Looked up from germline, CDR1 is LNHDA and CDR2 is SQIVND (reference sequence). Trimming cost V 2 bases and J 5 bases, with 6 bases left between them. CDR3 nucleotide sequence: TGTGCCAGTAGTATAACAGATTATGGCTACACCTTC. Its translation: CASSITDYGYTF.

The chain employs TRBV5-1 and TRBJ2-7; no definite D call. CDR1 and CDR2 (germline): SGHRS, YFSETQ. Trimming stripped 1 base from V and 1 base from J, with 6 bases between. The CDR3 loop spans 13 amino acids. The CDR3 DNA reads TGCGCCAGCAGCTTGTCCCCATCCTACGAGCAGTACTTC. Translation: CASSLSPSYEQYF.

The CDR3 DNA follows: TGTGCCAGCAGCCTACTCGGTACTGGAAACACCATATATTTT. This sequence encodes CASSLLGTGNTIYF. The V and J genes are TRBV5-6 and TRBJ1-3; D is unclear. The CDR3 totals 14 residues. The V gene lost 4 bases and the J gene lost 2 bases, with 10 bases spanning the gap. Germline V lookup: CDR1 SGHDT, CDR2 YYEEEE.

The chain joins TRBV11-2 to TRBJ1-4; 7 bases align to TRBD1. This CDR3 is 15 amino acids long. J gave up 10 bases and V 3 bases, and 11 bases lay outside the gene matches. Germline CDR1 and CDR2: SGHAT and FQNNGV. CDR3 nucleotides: TGTGCCAGCAGCTTCTCCGACAGGGTTGGTGGAAAACTGTTTTTT. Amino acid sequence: CASSFSDRVGGKLFF.

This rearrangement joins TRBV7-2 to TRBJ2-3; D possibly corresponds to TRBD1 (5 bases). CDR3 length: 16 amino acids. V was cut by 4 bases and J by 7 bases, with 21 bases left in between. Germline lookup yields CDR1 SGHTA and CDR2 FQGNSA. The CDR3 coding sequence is TGTGCCAGCAGCTCTGGAGTTGGAACAGGAAAAAATACGCAGTATTTT. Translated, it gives CASSSGVGTGKNTQYF.

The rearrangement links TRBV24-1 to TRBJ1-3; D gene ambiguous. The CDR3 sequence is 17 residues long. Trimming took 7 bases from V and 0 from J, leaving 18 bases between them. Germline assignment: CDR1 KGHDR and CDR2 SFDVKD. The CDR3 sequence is CATRIMCSSSSGNTIYF. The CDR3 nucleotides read TGTGCCACCAGAATAATGTGCAGCTCTAGCTCTGGAAACACCATATATTTT.

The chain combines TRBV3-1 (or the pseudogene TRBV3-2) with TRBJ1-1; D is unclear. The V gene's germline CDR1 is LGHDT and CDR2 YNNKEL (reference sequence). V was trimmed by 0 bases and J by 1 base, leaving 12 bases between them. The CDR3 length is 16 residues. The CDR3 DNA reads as TGTGCCAGCAGCCAAGAACCGGGTTTTGGGAACACTGAAGCTTTCTTT. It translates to CASSQEPGFGNTEAFF.

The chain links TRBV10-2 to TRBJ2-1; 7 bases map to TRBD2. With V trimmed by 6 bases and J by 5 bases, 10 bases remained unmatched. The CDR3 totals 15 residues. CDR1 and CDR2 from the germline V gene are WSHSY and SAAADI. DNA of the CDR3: TGCGCCAGCAGATTGGCCGGGACTAATCACAATGAGCAGTTCTTC. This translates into CASRLAGTNHNEQFF.

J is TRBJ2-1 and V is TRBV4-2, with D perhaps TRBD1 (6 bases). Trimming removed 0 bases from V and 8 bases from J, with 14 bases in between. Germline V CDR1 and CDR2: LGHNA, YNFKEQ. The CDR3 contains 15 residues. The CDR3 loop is CASSQDATGGDEQFF. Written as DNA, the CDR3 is TGTGCCAGCAGCCAAGACGCGACAGGCGGTGATGAGCAGTTCTTC.

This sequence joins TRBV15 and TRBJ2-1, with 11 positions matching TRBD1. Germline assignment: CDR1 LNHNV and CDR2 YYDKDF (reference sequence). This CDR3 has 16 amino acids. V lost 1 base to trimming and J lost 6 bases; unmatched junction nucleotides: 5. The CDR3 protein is CATSRAGQGVGNEQFF. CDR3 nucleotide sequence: TGTGCCACCAGCAGAGCGGGACAGGGGGTAGGCAATGAGCAGTTCTTC. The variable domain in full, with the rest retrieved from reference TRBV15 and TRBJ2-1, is DAMVIQNPRYQVTQFGKPVTLSCSQTLNHNVMYWYQQKSSQAPKLLFHYYDKDFNNEADTPDNFQSRRPNTSFCFLDIRSPGLGDTAMYLCATSRAGQGVGNEQFFGPGTRLTVL.

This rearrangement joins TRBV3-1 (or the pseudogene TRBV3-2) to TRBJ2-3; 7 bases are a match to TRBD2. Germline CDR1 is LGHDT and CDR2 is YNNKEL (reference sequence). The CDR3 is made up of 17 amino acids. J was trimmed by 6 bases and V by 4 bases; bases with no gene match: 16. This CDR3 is CASSRRFGGRGGDTQYF. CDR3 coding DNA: TGTGCCAGCAGCCGGAGATTTGGCGGGAGAGGAGGGGATACGCAGTATTTT.